Below are 16 T cell receptor beta chains sequenced from a single sample in a study of CD8 T cells in ankylosing spondylitis. TCRdb independently ran MiXCR on the 5' RACE reads; one entry per CDR3 protein. Of just over 350,000 distinct CDR3 sequences in the sample, roughly 20% were seen once. The sequenced sample consisted of blood, either unsorted or a sorted T cell fraction (not recorded which). The receptors here all came from a male donor with ankylosing spondylitis or in good health (not recorded which).

The chain joins TRBV20-1 to TRBJ2-3, with unresolved D. The CDR3 runs 12 residues. Trimming removed 1 base from V and 6 bases from J, with 8 bases in between. Germline V gene lookup returns CDR1 DFQATT and CDR2 SNEGSKA (reference sequence). Here the CDR3 reads CSARGLLDTQYF. The CDR3 region has the DNA TGCAGTGCTAGAGGTTTGTTGGATACGCAGTATTTT.

This clonotype has more than one count but fewer than ten. The CDR3 coding sequence is TGTGCCAGCGGGCGTGGCACAGATACGCAGTATTTT. It encodes CASGRGTDTQYF. V gene TRBV12-3 or TRBV12-4 combines with J gene TRBJ2-3; D is undetermined. The ends were cut back, 8 bases at V and 1 base at J, with 7 bases in the middle. CDR3 length: 12 residues.

CDR3 coding DNA: TGTGCCAGCAGCTTATCGCTAGCGGGGGATGAGCAGTTCTTC. Translated: CASSLSLAGDEQFF. The chain employs TRBV7-9 and TRBJ2-1; TRBD2 aligns across 10 bases. Losses at the gene ends were 2 bases for V and 8 bases for J; bases not matched to a gene: 3. Germline values: CDR1 SEHNR, CDR2 FQNEAQ (reference sequence). The length of the CDR3 is 14 residues.

J is TRBJ2-5 and V is TRBV15; D unclear. CDR3 length equals 16 residues. Germline loops: CDR1 LNHNV, CDR2 YYDKDF (reference sequence). The ends were cut back, 4 bases at V and 0 bases at J, with 15 bases in the middle. This CDR3 reads CATSIPTGLYQETQYF. CDR3 nucleotide sequence: TGTGCCACCAGCATCCCTACCGGGCTGTACCAAGAGACCCAGTACTTC.

This clonotype was observed at least ten times. The rearrangement joins TRBV12-3 or TRBV12-4 to TRBJ1-1; D remains ambiguous. Trimming took 4 bases from V and 4 from J, leaving 13 bases between them. This CDR3 contains 14 residues. The CDR3 loop reads CASSSPLGTTEAFF. CDR3 sequence (DNA): TGTGCCAGCAGTTCCCCCTTAGGAACCACTGAAGCTTTCTTT.

This chain connects TRBV4-1 to TRBJ2-7; 7 bases are a match to TRBD1. The V segment lost 2 bases and the J segment 2 bases; nucleotides outside the gene matches: 6. CDR3 length: 15 amino acids. Germline CDR1 is MGHRA and CDR2 is YSYEKL. CDR3: CASSQPGTVPYEQYF. CDR3 in DNA: TGCGCCAGCAGCCAACCCGGGACAGTACCCTACGAGCAGTACTTC.

This chain uses TRBV6-5 with TRBJ2-5; maybe TRBD2 (5 bases). The V end was cut by 0 bases, the J end by 0 bases, with 8 bases between. The CDR3 runs to 15 residues. CDR1 and CDR2 from the germline V gene are MNHEY and SVGAGI. Written as DNA, the CDR3 is TGTGCCAGCAGTTACTCGTGGGAGTACCAAGAGACCCAGTACTTC. Encoded protein: CASSYSWEYQETQYF.

This clonotype was detected only a few times. This chain connects TRBV7-9 to TRBJ2-2, with D maybe TRBD2 (5 bases). CDR1 is SEHNR and CDR2 is FQNEAQ in the germline V gene (reference sequence). The length of the CDR3 is 15 residues. Trimming shortened V by 4 bases and J by 13 bases, and 22 bases separated the two germline ends. CDR3 protein: CASSSTSTTPGGLFF. Written as DNA, the CDR3 is TGTGCCAGCAGCTCCACTAGTACTACCCCTGGCGGGCTGTTTTTT. The full variable domain, in which reference TRBV7-9 and TRBJ2-2 provide the parts outside the CDR3, is DTGVSQNPRHKITKRGQNVTFRCDPISEHNRLYWYRQTLGQGPEFLTYFQNEAQLEKSRLLSDRFSAERPKGSFSTLEIQRTEQGDSAMYLCASSSTSTTPGGLFFGEGSRLTVL.

There are a few counts of this clonotype. This chain connects TRBV28 to TRBJ2-7, with D perhaps matching TRBD2 (6 bases). Between the trimmed V and J ends, which lost 1 base and 3 bases, there was a span of 10 bases. CDR1 MDHEN and CDR2 SYDVKM come from the germline V gene. CDR3 length: 14 amino acids. CDR3 DNA: TGTGCCAGCAGTTTATTTGGGGGGAACTACGAGCAGTACTTC. Protein product: CASSLFGGNYEQYF.

The table lists this clonotype with many counts. The gene calls are TRBV15 and TRBJ2-3; D perhaps matches TRBD1 (5 bases). Trimming shortened V by 5 bases and J by 6 bases, and 18 bases separated the two germline ends. The CDR3 is 15 residues long. Germline V gene data show CDR1 as LNHNV and CDR2 as YYDKDF (reference sequence). Here the CDR3 reads CATSGGAGIPDTQYF. The CDR3 nucleotides read TGTGCCACCAGCGGTGGGGCAGGGATCCCGGATACGCAGTATTTT. Full variable domain (rest looked up from reference TRBV15 and TRBJ2-3): DAMVIQNPRYQVTQFGKPVTLSCSQTLNHNVMYWYQQKSSQAPKLLFHYYDKDFNNEADTPDNFQSRRPNTSFCFLDIRSPGLGDTAMYLCATSGGAGIPDTQYFGPGTRLTVL.

The chain joins TRBV29-1 to TRBJ1-1, with TRBD1 as a possible D gene (5 bases). This CDR3 is built from 13 residues. Between the trimmed V and J ends, which lost 2 bases and 6 bases, there was a span of 13 bases. Germline loops: CDR1 SQVTM, CDR2 ANQGSEA. DNA for the CDR3: TGCAGCGTTGAACTTGGGGGGTGGGCTGAAGCTTTCTTT. Its translation: CSVELGGWAEAFF.

In its sample, this clonotype was seen many times. This chain uses TRBV29-1 with TRBJ2-7; 7 bases map to TRBD1. The CDR3 is made up of 13 amino acids. The V and J ends lost 8 bases and 3 bases, in that order; junction bases with no gene match: 10. The germline gives CDR1 SQVTM, CDR2 ANQGSEA. DNA for the CDR3: TGCAGCTTCCGACAGGGCGAAAACTACGAGCAGTACTTC. This gives the protein CSFRQGENYEQYF.

Only a few counts were recorded for this clonotype. V gene TRBV20-1 combines with J gene TRBJ2-1; D unresolved. The CDR3 contains 14 residues. CDR1 and CDR2 from the germline V gene are DFQATT and SNEGSKA (reference sequence). V lost 3 bases and J lost 3, with 12 bases in between. CDR3 bases: TGCAGTGCTAGGCCGTGGTCCAGCTACAATGAGCAGTTCTTC. Protein sequence: CSARPWSSYNEQFF.

This rearrangement joins TRBV25-1 to TRBJ2-5; 8 bases are shared with TRBD1. From germline, CDR1 is MGHDK and CDR2 SYGVNS. The CDR3 sequence is 14 residues long. Trimming took 4 bases from V and 5 from J; bases not matched to a gene: 6. The CDR3 here is CASSGLRQGETQYF. For the CDR3, the DNA is TGTGCCAGCAGTGGGCTTCGACAGGGGGAGACCCAGTACTTC.

This clonotype occurred a few times. The CDR3 spells CASSLVGARRAADTQYF. For the CDR3, the DNA is TGTGCCAGCAGCTTAGTTGGTGCACGGAGGGCAGCAGATACGCAGTATTTT. V gene TRBV7-8 combines with J gene TRBJ2-3; weak D call: TRBD2 (6 bases). The CDR3 runs to 17 residues. V dropped 1 base and J dropped 4 bases, with 18 bases sitting between them. CDR1 SGHVS and CDR2 FQNEAQ come from the germline V gene.

With respect to this clonotype: Its ends do not fully match the called genes, so a read error is possible. J is TRBJ2-6 and V is TRBV12-3 or TRBV12-4; the match to TRBD1 covers 9 bases. This CDR3 contains 18 residues. The CDR3 sequence: CAISLGTGSLSGANVLTF. The CDR3 DNA sequence: TGTGCCATCAGTTTGGGGACAGGGTCCTTGTCTGGGGCCAACGTCCTGACTTTC.